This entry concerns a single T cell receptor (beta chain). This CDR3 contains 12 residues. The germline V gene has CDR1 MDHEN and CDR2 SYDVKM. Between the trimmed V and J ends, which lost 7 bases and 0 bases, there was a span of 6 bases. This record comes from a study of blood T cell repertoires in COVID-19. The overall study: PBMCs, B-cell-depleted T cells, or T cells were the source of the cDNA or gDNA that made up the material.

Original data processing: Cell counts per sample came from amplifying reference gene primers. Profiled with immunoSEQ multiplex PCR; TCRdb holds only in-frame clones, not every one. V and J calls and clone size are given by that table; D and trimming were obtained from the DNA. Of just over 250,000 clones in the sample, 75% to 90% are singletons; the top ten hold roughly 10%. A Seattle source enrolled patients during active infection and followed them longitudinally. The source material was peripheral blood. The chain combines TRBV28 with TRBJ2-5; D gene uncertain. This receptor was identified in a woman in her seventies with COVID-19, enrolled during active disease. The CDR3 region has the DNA TGTGCCAGCACCAGGTACCAAGAGACCCAGTACTTC. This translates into CASTRYQETQYF.